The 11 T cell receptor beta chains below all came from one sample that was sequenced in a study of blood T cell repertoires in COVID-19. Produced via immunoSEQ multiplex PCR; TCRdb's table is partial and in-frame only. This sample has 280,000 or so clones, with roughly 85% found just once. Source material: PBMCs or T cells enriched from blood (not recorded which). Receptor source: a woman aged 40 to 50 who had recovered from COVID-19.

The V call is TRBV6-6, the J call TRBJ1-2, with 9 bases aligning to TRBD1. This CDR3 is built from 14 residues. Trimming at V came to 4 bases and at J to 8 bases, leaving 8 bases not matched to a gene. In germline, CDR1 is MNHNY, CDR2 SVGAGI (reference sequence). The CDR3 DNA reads TGTGCCAGCAGTTCGTCCCGGACAGGGGTGGGCTACACCTTC. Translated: CASSSSRTGVGYTF.

The CDR3 DNA is TGTGCCAGCCAGGACCGGGACATCAATAATTCACCCCTCCACTTT. Translation gives CASQDRDINNSPLHF. The rearrangement joins TRBV6-5 to TRBJ1-6; D is perhaps TRBD1 (6 bases). The CDR3 consists of 15 residues. Trimming stripped 8 bases from V and 5 bases from J, with 16 bases between. The germline V gene encodes CDR1 MNHEY and CDR2 SVGAGI.

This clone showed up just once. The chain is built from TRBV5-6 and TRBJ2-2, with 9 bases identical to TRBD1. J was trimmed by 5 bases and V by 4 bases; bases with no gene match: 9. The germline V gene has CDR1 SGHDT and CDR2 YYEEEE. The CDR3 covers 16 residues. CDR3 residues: CASSLPGQGRTGELFF. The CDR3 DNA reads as TGTGCCAGCAGCCTACCGGGACAGGGCCGAACCGGGGAGCTGTTTTTT.

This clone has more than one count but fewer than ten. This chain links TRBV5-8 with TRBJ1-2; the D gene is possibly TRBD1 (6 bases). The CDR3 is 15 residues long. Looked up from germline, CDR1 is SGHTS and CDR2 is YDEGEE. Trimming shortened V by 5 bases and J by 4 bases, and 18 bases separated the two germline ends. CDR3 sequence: CASRPTQGYRYGYTF. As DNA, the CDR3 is TGTGCCAGCAGGCCAACCCAGGGGTACCGCTATGGCTACACCTTC.

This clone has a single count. The CDR3 here is CSVEVATSGLTYEQYF. CDR3 bases: TGCAGCGTTGAAGTCGCGACTAGCGGCCTCACCTACGAGCAGTACTTC. The J gene is TRBJ2-7, the V gene TRBV29-1, with TRBD2 matching over 9 bases. This CDR3 is 16 amino acids long. The trim removed 1 base at V and 2 bases at J, leaving 9 bases unmatched. The germline V gene encodes CDR1 SQVTM and CDR2 ANQGSEA.

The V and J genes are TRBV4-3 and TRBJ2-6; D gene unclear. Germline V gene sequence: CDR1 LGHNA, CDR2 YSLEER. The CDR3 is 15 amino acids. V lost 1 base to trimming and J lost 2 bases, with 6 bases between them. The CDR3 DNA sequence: TGCGCCAGCAGCCAAGCCCTAACTGGGGCCAACGTCCTGACTTTC. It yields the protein CASSQALTGANVLTF.

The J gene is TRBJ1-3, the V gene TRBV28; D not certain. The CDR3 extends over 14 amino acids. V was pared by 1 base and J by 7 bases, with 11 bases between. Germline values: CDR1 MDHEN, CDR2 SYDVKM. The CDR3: CASSLSVPANTIYF. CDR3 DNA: TGTGCCAGCAGTTTATCGGTACCTGCCAACACCATATATTTT.

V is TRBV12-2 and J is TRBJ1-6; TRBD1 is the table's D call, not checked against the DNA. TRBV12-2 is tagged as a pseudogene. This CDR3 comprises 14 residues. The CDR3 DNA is TGTGCAAGTCGCACCAGGACAGTTCGCTCACCCCTCCACTTT. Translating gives CASRTRTVRSPLHF.

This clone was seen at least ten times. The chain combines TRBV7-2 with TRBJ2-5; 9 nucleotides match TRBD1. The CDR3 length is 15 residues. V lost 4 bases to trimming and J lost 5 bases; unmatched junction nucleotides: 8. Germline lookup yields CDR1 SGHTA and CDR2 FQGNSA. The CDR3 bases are TGTGCCAGCAGCTCGAGACAGGGGGGATCGGAGACCCAGTACTTC. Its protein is CASSSRQGGSETQYF.

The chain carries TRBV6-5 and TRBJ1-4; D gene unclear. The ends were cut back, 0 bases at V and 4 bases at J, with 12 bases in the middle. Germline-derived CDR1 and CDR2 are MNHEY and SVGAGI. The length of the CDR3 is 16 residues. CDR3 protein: CASSYSKWRSNEKLFF. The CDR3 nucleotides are TGTGCCAGCAGTTACTCGAAGTGGCGGAGTAATGAAAAACTGTTTTTT.

CDR3 sequence reads: CASTDRGGGEKLFF. The DNA of the CDR3 is TGTGCCAGCACCGATCGCGGGGGTGGTGAAAAACTGTTTTTT. The V gene is TRBV27, the J gene TRBJ1-4, with TRBD1 as a possible D gene (5 bases). V lost 7 bases to trimming and J lost 7 bases, with 16 bases between them. The germline gives CDR1 MNHEY, CDR2 SMNVEV (reference sequence). CDR3 length equals 14 residues.